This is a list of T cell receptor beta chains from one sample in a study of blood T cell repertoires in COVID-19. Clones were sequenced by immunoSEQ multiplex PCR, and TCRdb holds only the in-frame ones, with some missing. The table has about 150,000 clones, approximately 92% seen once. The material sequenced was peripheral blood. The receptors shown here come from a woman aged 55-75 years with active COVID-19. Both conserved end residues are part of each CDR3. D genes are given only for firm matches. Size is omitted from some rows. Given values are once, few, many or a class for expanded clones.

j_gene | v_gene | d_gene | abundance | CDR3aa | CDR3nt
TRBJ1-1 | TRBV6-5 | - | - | CASSPRQNTEAFF | TGTGCCAGCAGTCCACGACAGAACACTGAAGCTTTCTTT
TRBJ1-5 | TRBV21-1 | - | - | CASSKSEEEAQPQHF | TGTGCCAGCAGCAAATCTGAGGAGGAAGCTCAGCCCCAGCATTTT
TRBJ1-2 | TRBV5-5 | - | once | CASSRDTNYGYTF | TGTGCCAGCAGCCGAGACACTAACTATGGCTACACCTTC
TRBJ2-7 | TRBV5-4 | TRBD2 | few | CASRAAGGSYEQYF | TGTGCCAGCAGAGCGGCGGGAGGCTCCTACGAGCAGTACTTC
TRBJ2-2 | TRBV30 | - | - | CAWASGLSTGELFF | TGTGCCTGGGCCTCGGGACTCAGCACCGGGGAGCTGTTTTTT
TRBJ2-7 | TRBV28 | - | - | CASSLSTSEQYF | TGTGCCAGCAGTTTGTCCACTAGCGAGCAGTACTTC
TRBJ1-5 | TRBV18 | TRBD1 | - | CASSPDRGGNQPQHF | TGTGCCAGCTCCCCGGACAGGGGTGGCAATCAGCCCCAGCATTTT
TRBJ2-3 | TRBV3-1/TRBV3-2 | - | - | CASSQTRDTQYF | TGTGCCAGCAGCCAGACCAGGGATACGCAGTATTTT
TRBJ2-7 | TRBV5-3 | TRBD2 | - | CARSPGTSGRTTYEQYF | TGTGCCAGAAGCCCCGGGACTAGCGGGAGGACTACATACGAGCAGTACTTC
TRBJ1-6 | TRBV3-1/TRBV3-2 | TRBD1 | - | CASSRTGVNSPLHF | TGTGCCAGCAGCCGGACAGGGGTTAATTCACCCCTCCACTTT
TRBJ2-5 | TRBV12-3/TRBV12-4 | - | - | CASSLPGETQYF | TGTGCCAGCAGTTTGCCGGGGGAGACCCAGTACTTC
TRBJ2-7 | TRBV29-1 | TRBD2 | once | CSAYGTSGRYEQYF | TGCAGCGCTTATGGGACTAGCGGGAGGTACGAGCAGTACTTC
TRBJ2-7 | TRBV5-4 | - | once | CASSSGTWFGEQYF | TGTGCCAGCAGCTCCGGGACTTGGTTTGGTGAGCAGTACTTC
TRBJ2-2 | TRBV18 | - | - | CASSPAGTSNTGELFF | TGTGCCAGCTCACCAGCCGGGACATCGAACACCGGGGAGCTGTTTTTT
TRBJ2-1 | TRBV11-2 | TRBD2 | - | CASSFPTSGRSGEQFF | TGTGCCAGCAGCTTCCCGACTAGCGGGAGGTCAGGTGAGCAGTTCTTC
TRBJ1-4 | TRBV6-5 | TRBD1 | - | CASSIDRGREKLFF | TGTGCCAGCAGCATCGACAGGGGTCGTGAAAAACTGTTTTTT
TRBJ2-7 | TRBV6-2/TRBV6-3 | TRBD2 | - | CASSSSGDRYEQYF | TGTGCCAGCAGTTCTAGCGGAGACCGCTACGAGCAGTACTTC
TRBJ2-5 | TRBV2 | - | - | CASSAWLTRSETQYF | TGTGCCAGCAGCGCGTGGCTAACCCGGAGCGAGACCCAGTACTTC
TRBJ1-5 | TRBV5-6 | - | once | CASSLRGFGQPQHF | TGTGCCAGCAGCTTGAGGGGATTCGGCCAGCCCCAGCATTTT
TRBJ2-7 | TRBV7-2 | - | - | CASSLGMHGGVYF | TGTGCCAGCAGCTTAGGAATGCACGGCGGCGTCTACTTC
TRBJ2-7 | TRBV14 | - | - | CASSQGWGRVGEQYF | TGTGCCAGCAGCCAAGGGTGGGGGCGAGTAGGCGAGCAGTACTTC
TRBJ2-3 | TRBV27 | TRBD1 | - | CASQKGGAHTQYF | TGTGCCAGCCAGAAAGGGGGCGCTCATACGCAGTATTTT
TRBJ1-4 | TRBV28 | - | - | CASSLEGTSTNEKLFF | TGTGCCAGCAGTTTAGAGGGAACGTCCACTAATGAAAAACTGTTTTTT
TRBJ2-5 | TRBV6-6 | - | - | CASRSMTPARETQYF | TGTGCCAGCAGAAGCATGACCCCCGCTAGGGAGACCCAGTACTTC
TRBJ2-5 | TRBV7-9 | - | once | CASSSSVGGTQYF | TGTGCCAGCAGCTCCTCCGTAGGCGGGACCCAGTACTTC
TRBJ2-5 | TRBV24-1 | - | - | CATSGEGQETQYF | TGTGCCACCAGTGGCGAGGGTCAAGAGACCCAGTACTTC
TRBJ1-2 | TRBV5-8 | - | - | CASSLTINGRYTF | TGTGCCAGCAGCCTCACAATAAATGGCCGCTACACCTTC
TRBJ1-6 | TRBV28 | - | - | CASSLSQGRANSPLHF | TGTGCCAGCAGTTTAAGCCAGGGGCGAGCGAATTCACCCCTCCACTTT
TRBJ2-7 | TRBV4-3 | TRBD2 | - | CASSQVLAGYEQYF | TGCGCCAGCAGCCAAGTACTAGCGGGCTACGAGCAGTACTTC
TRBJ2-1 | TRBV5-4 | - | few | CASSFRVVDEQFF | TGTGCCAGCAGCTTCCGCGTGGTGGATGAGCAGTTCTTC
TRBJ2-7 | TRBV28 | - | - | CASGDLFEQYF | TGTGCCAGCGGAGACCTGTTTGAGCAGTACTTC
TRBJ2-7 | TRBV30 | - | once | CAWSSGGPKAYEQYF | TGTGCCTGGAGTTCAGGAGGCCCTAAGGCTTACGAGCAGTACTTC
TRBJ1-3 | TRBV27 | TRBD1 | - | CASSSDRGLGNTIYF | TGTGCCAGCAGTTCGGACAGGGGGCTTGGAAACACCATATATTTT
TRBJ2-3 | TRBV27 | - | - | CASSLLKAPTQYF | TGTGCCAGCAGTTTACTAAAAGCTCCTACGCAGTATTTT
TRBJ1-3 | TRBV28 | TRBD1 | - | CASRPLDRGRGNTIYF | TGTGCCAGCAGGCCCTTAGACAGGGGGCGAGGAAACACCATATATTTT
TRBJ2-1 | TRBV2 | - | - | CASRVPARGEQFF | TGTGCCAGCAGAGTTCCCGCGCGGGGTGAGCAGTTCTTC
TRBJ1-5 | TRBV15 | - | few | CATSRGVAGVEPQHF | TGTGCCACCAGCAGAGGGGTGGCAGGGGTAGAACCCCAGCATTTT
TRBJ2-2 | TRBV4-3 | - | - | CASSRDPGHTNTGELFF | TGCGCCAGCAGCCGGGATCCGGGACATACGAACACCGGGGAGCTGTTTTTT
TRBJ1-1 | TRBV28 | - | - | CASSFQAMNTEAFF | TGTGCCAGCAGTTTTCAGGCCATGAACACTGAAGCTTTCTTT
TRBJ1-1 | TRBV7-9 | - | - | CASSFEAPRTEAFF | TGTGCCAGCAGCTTCGAGGCTCCGAGGACTGAAGCTTTCTTT
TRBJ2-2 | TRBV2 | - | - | CAKQEGGNTGELFF | TGTGCCAAGCAAGAAGGAGGGAACACCGGGGAGCTGTTTTTT
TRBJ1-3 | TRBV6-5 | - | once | CASSYRAGWSGNTIYF | TGTGCCAGCAGTTACCGTGCAGGGTGGTCTGGAAACACCATATATTTT
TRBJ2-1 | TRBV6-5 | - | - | CASSYHGTSSYNEQFF | TGTGCCAGCAGTTATCACGGCACTAGCTCCTACAATGAGCAGTTCTTC
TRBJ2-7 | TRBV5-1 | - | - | CASSLGASYEQYF | TGCGCCAGCAGCTTGGGGGCCTCCTACGAGCAGTACTTC
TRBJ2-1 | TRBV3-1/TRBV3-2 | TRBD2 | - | CASSQDSSGRASLAEQFF | TGTGCCAGCAGCCAAGATTCCAGCGGGAGGGCCTCCTTAGCTGAGCAGTTCTTC
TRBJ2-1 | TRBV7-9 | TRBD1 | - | CASSADRASYNEQFF | TGTGCCAGCAGCGCGGACAGGGCCTCCTACAATGAGCAGTTCTTC
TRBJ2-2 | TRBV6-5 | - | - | CACHRAGTPGELFF | TGTGCCTGCCACCGGGCAGGGACTCCGGGGGAGCTGTTTTTT
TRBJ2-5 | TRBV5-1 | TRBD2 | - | CASSWGGQETQYF | TGCGCCAGCTCCTGGGGGGGGCAAGAGACCCAGTACTTC